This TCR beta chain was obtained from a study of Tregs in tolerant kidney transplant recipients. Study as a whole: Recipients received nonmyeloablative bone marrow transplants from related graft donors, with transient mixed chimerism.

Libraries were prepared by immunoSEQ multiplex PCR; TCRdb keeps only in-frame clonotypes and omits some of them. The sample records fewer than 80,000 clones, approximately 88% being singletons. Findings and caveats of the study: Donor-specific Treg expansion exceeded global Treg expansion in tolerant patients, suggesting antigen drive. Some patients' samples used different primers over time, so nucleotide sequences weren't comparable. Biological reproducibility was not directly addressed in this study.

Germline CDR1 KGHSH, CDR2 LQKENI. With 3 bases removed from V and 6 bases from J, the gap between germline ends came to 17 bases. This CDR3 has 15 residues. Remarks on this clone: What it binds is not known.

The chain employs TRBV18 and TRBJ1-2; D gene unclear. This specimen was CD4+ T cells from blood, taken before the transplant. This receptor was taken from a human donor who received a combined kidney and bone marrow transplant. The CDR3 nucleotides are TGTGCCAGCTCACCCCCATCTGTCGCGGGCAATGGCTACACCTTC. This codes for CASSPPSVAGNGYTF.